A single T cell receptor beta chain is shown here with its context. The conserved phenylalanine or tryptophan is not found at the CDR3 terminus, so this likely reflects a read error. Because the CDR3's place on the DNA is in doubt, the DNA is left out and the CDR3 is given as listed by TCRdb. CDR1 and CDR2 (germline): KGHSH, LQKENI. The CDR3 extends over 13 residues, inclusive of both ends. The sample belongs to a study of blood T cell repertoires in COVID-19. Looking at the study overall: Samples came from the United States, Italy and Spain, spanning acute and convalescent COVID-19. In each case, the material was cDNA or gDNA derived from T cells, B-cell-depleted T cells, or PBMCs.

Enrollment of patients from Seattle took place during active infection, with longitudinal follow-up. Original data processing: By means of reference gene primer amplification, nucleated cell counts were estimated. Data came from immunoSEQ multiplex PCR; TCRdb stores just in-frame clones and leaves some out. The V and J calls and clone size are taken from that table; D and trimming were inferred from the DNA. The sample lists roughly 53,000 clones, around 86% occurring once. This sequence joins TRBV18 and TRBJ2-3; TRBD1 is the table's D call and was not checked against the DNA. Sequenced input: peripheral blood. This TCR came from a woman older than 75 with COVID-19, enrolled during active disease. The CDR3 protein is CASSPPARDRLLS.